This TCR beta chain was sequenced in a study of T cells in Graves' hyperthyroidism and ophthalmopathy. The sample holds many counts of this clonotype. Antigen specificity is unknown. Findings and caveats of the study: Appearing also in blood were most of the thyroid clonotypes expanded above 0.001. From stable hyperthyroidism, ophthalmopathy was set apart by a 13 V-J model.

The investigators amplified TCR beta CDR3 regions from RNA transcripts. Researchers ran a first-round RT-PCR on the TCR CDR3 using the HTBI primer set. One entry per CDR3 protein, called by TCRdb with MiXCR from the multiplex PCR reads. This sample has hundreds of thousands of distinct CDR3 sequences, with 15% to 19% found just once. Trimming removed 5 bases from V and 7 bases from J; junction bases left unmatched: 16. The length of the CDR3 is 17 residues. Germline-derived CDR1 and CDR2 are MNHEY and SMNVEV (reference sequence). Researchers barred patients who had uncontrolled infection, other autoimmune disease, pregnancy or lactation. Around 9.9 ml of fresh peripheral blood supplied the PBMCs.

The TCR comes from a woman between 18 and 30 years old with Graves' hyperthyroidism. This chain connects TRBV27 to TRBJ2-1; 8 bases agree with TRBD2. The sample was blood. The CDR3 bases are TGTGCCAGCAGTCCCCTAGGTAGAAGCGGGAGACGGAATGAGCAGTTCTTC. Protein: CASSPLGRSGRRNEQFF.